The 17 T cell receptor beta chains below all came from one sample that was sequenced in a study of blood T cell repertoires in COVID-19. The data were produced by immunoSEQ multiplex PCR, yet TCRdb's version contains in-frame clones alone and is incomplete. This table has 230,000 or so clones, 81% appearing once. The sample consisted of peripheral blood. The receptor source for this set is a woman at least 80 years old with COVID-19, enrolled during active disease.

This clone turned up a few times. The rearrangement uses TRBV29-1 and TRBJ2-6, with 7 nucleotides matching TRBD1. The CDR3 extends over 16 amino acids. Germline V CDR1 and CDR2: SQVTM, ANQGSEA. V was pared by 6 bases and J by 3 bases, with 11 bases of the junction left unmatched. The CDR3 reads CSVGTAWMDGANVLTF. The CDR3 DNA sequence: TGCAGCGTCGGGACAGCTTGGATGGATGGGGCCAACGTCCTGACTTTC.

The V gene is TRBV18, the J gene TRBJ2-7, with 16 nucleotides matching TRBD2. The CDR3 has 16 amino acids. Germline V gene lookup returns CDR1 KGHSH and CDR2 LQKENI. J gave up 2 bases and V 4 bases, and 2 bases lay outside the gene matches. CDR3 nucleotide sequence: TGTGCCAGCTCACTGGGACTAGCGGGAGGGACCTACGAGCAGTACTTC. This sequence encodes CASSLGLAGGTYEQYF.

The V gene is TRBV2, the J gene TRBJ2-7, with D possibly being TRBD1 (7 bases). The CDR3 runs to 11 residues. V was pared by 6 bases and J by 12 bases, with 15 bases between. The germline CDR1 and CDR2 sequences are SNHLY and FYNNEI. The CDR3 region is CASSLTGRMYF. For the CDR3, the DNA is TGTGCCAGCAGCCTGACAGGGAGGATGTACTTC.

The CDR3 bases are TGTGCCAGCAGCTTAGGGTCAGGGGAAAAAGCCATATATTTT. Protein: CASSLGSGEKAIYF. The gene calls are TRBV7-2 and TRBJ1-3, with D tentatively TRBD1 (6 bases). The germline V gene has CDR1 SGHTA and CDR2 FQGNSA. V dropped 1 base and J dropped 11 bases, with 15 bases sitting between them. The CDR3 is made up of 14 amino acids.

V is TRBV15 and J is TRBJ1-1; TRBD1 aligns across 8 bases. The CDR3 is 16 residues long. Germline trimming cut 1 base from V and 4 bases from J; bases unmatched to any gene: 8. CDR1 LNHNV and CDR2 YYDKDF come from the germline V gene (reference sequence). The CDR3 nucleotides are TGTGCCACCAGCAGAGGCGGACAGGGTCTGGTCACTGAAGCTTTCTTT. Translated: CATSRGGQGLVTEAFF.

The rearrangement joins TRBV4-2 to TRBJ1-5; a weak D match, TRBD1 (5 bases). The CDR3 has 15 amino acids. Germline-derived CDR1 and CDR2 are LGHNA and YNFKEQ. Between the trimmed V and J ends, which lost 0 bases and 9 bases, there was a span of 15 bases. CDR3 residues: CASSQDPQGGSPQHF. DNA for the CDR3: TGTGCCAGCAGCCAAGATCCCCAGGGTGGCTCGCCCCAGCATTTT.

The chain has TRBV19 and TRBJ1-2; 7 nucleotides line up with TRBD1. Germline V gene sequence: CDR1 LNHDA, CDR2 SQIVND (reference sequence). The CDR3 sequence is 14 residues long. V lost 3 bases, J lost 11 bases, and 12 bases stayed unmatched. The CDR3 region has the DNA TGTGCCAGTAGTATCCCCAGGGGGATTATGGAGTACACCTTC. Translation gives CASSIPRGIMEYTF. Full variable domain (missing parts from reference TRBV19 and TRBJ1-2): DGGITQSPKYLFRKEGQNVTLSCEQNLNHDAMYWYRQDPGQGLRLIYYSQIVNDFQKGDIAEGYSVSREKKESFPLTVTSAQKNPTAFYLCASSIPRGIMEYTFGSGTRLTVV.

This chain connects TRBV4-1 to TRBJ1-2; TRBD1 matches 12 bases. This CDR3 comprises 15 residues. Germline lookup yields CDR1 MGHRA and CDR2 YSYEKL. V trimming: 3 bases; J trimming: 5 bases; junction bases outside the gene matches: 4. The CDR3 nucleotides read TGCGCCAGCAGCCAGGGGACAGGGGGCTCGTATGGCTACACCTTC. As protein: CASSQGTGGSYGYTF.

This chain connects TRBV29-1 to TRBJ2-5; tentative D call: TRBD1 (5 bases). The CDR3 is made up of 13 amino acids. The V gene lost 4 bases and the J gene lost 2 bases, with 11 bases spanning the gap. Germline lookup yields CDR1 SQVTM and CDR2 ANQGSEA. The DNA for the CDR3 is TGCAGCGTTGGTGCAGGGTTGCAAGAGACCCAGTACTTC. Translated, it gives CSVGAGLQETQYF.

This clone is a singleton in its sample. This chain's CDR3 is CASSSVTSGYEQYF. In nucleotides, the CDR3 is TGTGCCAGCAGTTCAGTGACTAGCGGCTACGAGCAGTACTTC. The chain employs TRBV6-5 and TRBJ2-7, with 9 bases aligning to TRBD2. Germline-derived CDR1 and CDR2 are MNHEY and SVGAGI. This CDR3 is 14 amino acids long. V lost 4 bases to trimming and J lost 3 bases; unmatched junction nucleotides: 4.

V and J are TRBV6-5 and TRBJ2-3; 10 bases match TRBD2. The germline V gene encodes CDR1 MNHEY and CDR2 SVGAGI. This CDR3 contains 16 residues. J gave up 3 bases and V 4 bases, and 7 bases lay outside the gene matches. CDR3 region: CASSSPGSGGTDTQYF. The CDR3 DNA reads TGTGCCAGCAGTTCCCCAGGTAGCGGGGGGACAGATACGCAGTATTTT.

This rearrangement joins TRBV5-1 to TRBJ1-2; D may be TRBD1 (6 bases). The germline gives CDR1 SGHRS, CDR2 YFSETQ. Trimming shortened V by 0 bases and J by 8 bases, and 17 bases separated the two germline ends. This CDR3 has 15 residues. CDR3 nucleotide sequence: TGCGCCAGCAGCTTGGGGGCAGGGGAGAGTGGCGGCTACACCTTC. The encoded protein is CASSLGAGESGGYTF.

This clone appeared once. CDR3 residues: CASSSGTGANNEQFF. In DNA, the CDR3 is TGTGCCAGCAGCTCCGGGACAGGGGCTAACAATGAGCAGTTCTTC. The chain carries TRBV5-4 and TRBJ2-1; 10 bases are shared with TRBD1. Germline lookup yields CDR1 SGHNT and CDR2 YYREEE (reference sequence). The CDR3 is 15 residues long. Trimming took 3 bases from V and 5 from J; bases not matched to a gene: 5.

The CDR3, as DNA: TGTGCCAGCAGCCTGACGGGGGGCACAGATACGCAGTATTTT. As protein: CASSLTGGTDTQYF. The chain recombines TRBV6-1 with TRBJ2-3; D is perhaps TRBD2 (6 bases). The CDR3 spans 14 residues. V lost 6 bases to trimming and J lost 1 base, with 11 bases between them. The V gene's germline CDR1 is MNHNS and CDR2 SASEGT.

The rearrangement joins TRBV7-9 to TRBJ1-1, with TRBD1 as a possible D gene (5 bases). Trimming removed 0 bases at V and 1 base at J, with 6 bases between. This CDR3 is 14 amino acids long. Germline V gene sequence: CDR1 SEHNR, CDR2 FQNEAQ (reference sequence). The CDR3, as DNA: TGTGCCAGCAGCTTAGCAACAGGGAACACTGAAGCTTTCTTT. This sequence encodes CASSLATGNTEAFF.

The CDR3 DNA reads as TGTGCCAGCAGCGTAGTTACAGCGGGAGTGGATACGCAGTATTTT. Its protein product is CASSVVTAGVDTQYF. The J gene is TRBJ2-3, the V gene TRBV9, with 8 bases lining up with TRBD2. V trimming: 0 bases; J trimming: 6 bases; junction bases outside the gene matches: 6. Germline V gene sequence: CDR1 SGDLS, CDR2 YYNGEE. This CDR3 contains 15 residues. The full variable domain, rest sourced from reference TRBV9 and TRBJ2-3, is DSGVTQTPKHLITATGQRVTLRCSPRSGDLSVYWYQQSLDQGLQFLIQYYNGEERAKGNILERFSAQQFPDLHSELNLSSLELGDSALYFCASSVVTAGVDTQYFGPGTRLTVL.

V and J are TRBV11-2 and TRBJ1-1, with D unresolved. Trimming took off 5 bases at V and 4 bases at J, with 8 bases between the two ends. CDR3 length: 12 residues. Germline CDR1 is SGHAT and CDR2 is FQNNGV. The CDR3 is CASSPLGTEAFF. The CDR3 DNA reads TGTGCCAGCAGCCCCCTCGGCACTGAAGCTTTCTTT.